This T cell receptor beta chain was sequenced in a study of T cell repertoires in cytomegalovirus infection. About the research overall: CMV infection and matching HLA type were both indicated by public TCR beta signatures. General observations from the study: Summed public TCR beta family frequency identified CMV carriers bearing the relevant HLA.

This clonotype was seen at least ten times. Its antigen is unidentified. The CDR3 has 14 amino acids. CDR1 and CDR2 from the germline V gene are SGHTA and FQGNSA. V shed 1 base and J shed 2 bases, with 9 bases lying between them. TCRdb reprocessed the reads via MiXCR and lists one record per CDR3 protein. Of some 390,000 distinct CDR3 sequences listed, around 18% were seen once; the top ten hold about 10%. This chain joins TRBV7-2 and TRBJ2-7; tentatively, D is TRBD1 (6 bases). The sequence was obtained from a human donor in good health (CMV status not recorded). Some clones in this sample may be carry-over from other donors' samples. What was sequenced was PBMCs. CDR3 sequence: CASSLDRDTYEQYF. CDR3 bases: TGTGCCAGCAGCTTAGACAGGGATACCTACGAGCAGTACTTC.